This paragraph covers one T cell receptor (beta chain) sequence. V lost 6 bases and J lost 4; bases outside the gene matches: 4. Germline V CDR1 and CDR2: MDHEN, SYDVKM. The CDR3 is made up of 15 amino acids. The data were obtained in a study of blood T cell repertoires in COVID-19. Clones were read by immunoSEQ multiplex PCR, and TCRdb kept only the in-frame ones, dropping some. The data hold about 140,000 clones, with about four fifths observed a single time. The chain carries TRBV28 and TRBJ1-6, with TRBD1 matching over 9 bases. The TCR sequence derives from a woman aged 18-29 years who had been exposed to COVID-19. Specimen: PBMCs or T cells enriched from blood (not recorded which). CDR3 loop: CASRTGTGYNSPLHF. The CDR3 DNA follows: TGTGCCAGCAGAACCGGGACAGGGTATAATTCACCCCTCCACTTT.